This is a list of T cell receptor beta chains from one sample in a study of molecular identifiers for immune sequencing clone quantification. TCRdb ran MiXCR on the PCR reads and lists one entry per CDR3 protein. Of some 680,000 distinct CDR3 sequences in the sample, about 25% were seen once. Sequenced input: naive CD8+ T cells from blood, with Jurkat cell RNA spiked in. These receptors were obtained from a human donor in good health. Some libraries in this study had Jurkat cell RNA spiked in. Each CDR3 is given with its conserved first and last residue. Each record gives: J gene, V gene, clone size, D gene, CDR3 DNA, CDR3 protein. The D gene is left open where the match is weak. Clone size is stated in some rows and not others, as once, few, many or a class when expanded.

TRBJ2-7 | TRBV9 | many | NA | TGTGCCAGCAGCGTAAACCCAGCCTCCTACGAGCAGTACTTC | CASSVNPASYEQYF
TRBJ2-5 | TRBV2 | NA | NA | TGTGCCAGCAGCTCCGGACGGGCATATCGGGAGACCCAGTACTTC | CASSSGRAYRETQYF
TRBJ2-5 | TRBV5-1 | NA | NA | TGCGCCAGCAGGGTTTACCAAGAGACCCAGTACTTC | CASRVYQETQYF
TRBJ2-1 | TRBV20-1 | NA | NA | TGCAGTGCTAGCGGCTGGATAGGGGATGAGTACAATGAGCAGTTCTTC | CSASGWIGDEYNEQFF
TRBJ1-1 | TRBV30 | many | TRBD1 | TGTGCCTGGAGCACCGGGACAGGGAACACTGAAGCTTTCTTT | CAWSTGTGNTEAFF
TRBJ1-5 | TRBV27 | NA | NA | TGTGCCAGCAGGTTCAGGCAGGTGAGCAATCAGCCCCAGCATTTT | CASRFRQVSNQPQHF
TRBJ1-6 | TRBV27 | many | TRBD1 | TGTGCCAGCAGTTTAGGGACAGCGTATAATTCACCCCTCCACTTT | CASSLGTAYNSPLHF
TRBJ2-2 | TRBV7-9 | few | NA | TGTGCCAGCAGATCGCCTGCCCCGAACACCGGGGAGCTGTTTTTT | CASRSPAPNTGELFF
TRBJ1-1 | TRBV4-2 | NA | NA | TGTGCCAGCAGCCAAGTCTTGGAGGACTCTCGGACTGAAGCTTTCTTT | CASSQVLEDSRTEAFF
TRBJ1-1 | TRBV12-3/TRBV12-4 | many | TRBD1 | TGTGCCAGCAGTAGGGGGCGCGGCACTGAAGCTTTCTTT | CASSRGRGTEAFF
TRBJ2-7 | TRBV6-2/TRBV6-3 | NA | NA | TGTGCCAGCAGTACTAGCCCAGGGCAGGGTGTAACCTACGAGCAGTACTTC | CASSTSPGQGVTYEQYF
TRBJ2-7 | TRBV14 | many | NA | TGTGCCGCCGGGAAGGCACAGGGCCCGAGTGAGCAGTACTTC | CAAGKAQGPSEQYF
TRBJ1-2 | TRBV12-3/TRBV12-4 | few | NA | TGTGCCAGCAGTTACACTGACTGGATCGGCTACACCTTC | CASSYTDWIGYTF
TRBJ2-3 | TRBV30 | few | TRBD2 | TGTGCCTGGAGTCAGATTAGCGGGGAGATCACAGATACGCAGTATTTT | CAWSQISGEITDTQYF
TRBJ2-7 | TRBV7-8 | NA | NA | TGTGCCAGCAGCTCATCTACCGGGGAGAATTACGAGCAGTACTTC | CASSSSTGENYEQYF
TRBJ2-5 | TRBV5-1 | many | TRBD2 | TGCGCCAGCAGCTTGGGGCTAGCGGGAGCAGAGACCCAGTACTTC | CASSLGLAGAETQYF
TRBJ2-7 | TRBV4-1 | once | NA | TGCGCCAGCAGCCAAGATCTAAATTCGGCGGCTTCCGAGCAGTACTTC | CASSQDLNSAASEQYF
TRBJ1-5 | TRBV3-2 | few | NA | TGTGCCAGCAGCCAAGAACTTGGACAGGGGTGGAGCAATCAGCCCCAGCATTTT | CASSQELGQGWSNQPQHF
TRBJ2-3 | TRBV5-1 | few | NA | TGCGCCAGCAACTTTCCTCCACAAGGGGTTAGTAGCACAGATACGCAGTATTTT | CASNFPPQGVSSTDTQYF
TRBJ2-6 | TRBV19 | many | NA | TGTGCCAGCTCGTACCCGGCGCTCTCTGGGGCCAACGTCCTGACTTTC | CASSYPALSGANVLTF
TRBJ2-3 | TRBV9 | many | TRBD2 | TGTGCCAGCAGCGGGACTAGACACAGTCTGGATACGCAGTATTTT | CASSGTRHSLDTQYF
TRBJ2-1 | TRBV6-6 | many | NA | TGTGCCAGCAGACGCACAACTAGAGGGAGAATCGATGAGCAGTTCTTC | CASRRTTRGRIDEQFF
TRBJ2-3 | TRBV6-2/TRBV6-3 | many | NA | TGTGCCAGCAGCCAATGGACCCAGAGCGCAGATACGCAGTATTTT | CASSQWTQSADTQYF
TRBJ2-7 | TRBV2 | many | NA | TGTGCCAGCAGCCGAGCGGGCCGCGAGCAGTACTTC | CASSRAGREQYF
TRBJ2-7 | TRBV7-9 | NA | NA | TGTGCCAGCAGCAGCAGTCCCGGGGAGCAGTACTTC | CASSSSPGEQYF
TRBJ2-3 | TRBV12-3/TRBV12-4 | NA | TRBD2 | TGTGCCAGCGGCCGACAAGCGGGGGGGCCTCTAGATACGCAGTATTTT | CASGRQAGGPLDTQYF
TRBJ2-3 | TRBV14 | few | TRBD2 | TGTGCCAGCAGCCCGGGACTAGCGGGAGCGGGATTTACGCAGTATTTT | CASSPGLAGAGFTQYF
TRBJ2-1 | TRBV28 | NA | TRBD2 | TGTGCCAGCAACCCGGGACTAGCGGATTACAATGAGCAGTTCTTC | CASNPGLADYNEQFF